The present TCR beta chain was sequenced within a study of shared clonotypes between healthy human individuals. Whole-study findings and limits: Measured sharing among donors was expected to vary with sequencing depth. Only blood underwent sampling, and tissue repertoires likely differ.

Concerning this clone itself: The target antigen is unknown.

The data were produced by immunoSEQ multiplex PCR, yet TCRdb's version contains in-frame clones alone and is incomplete. The sample yields 1.4 million or so clones, 98% to 99% seen once. Germline V gene sequence: CDR1 SQVTM, CDR2 ANQGSEA. The junction had 5 bases not matched to a gene; V was cut back by 3 bases and J by 8 bases. The CDR3 contains 14 residues. This sequence joins TRBV29-1 and TRBJ2-1; 12 bases map to TRBD2. The sequenced sample was naive CD4+ T cells sorted from blood. Specified subset: CD45RA+ positively selected. This receptor was taken from a man aged 25 to 40 in good health. The CDR3 reads CSVDLAGGPHEQFF. CDR3 sequence (DNA): TGCAGCGTTGATCTAGCGGGAGGGCCCCATGAGCAGTTCTTC.